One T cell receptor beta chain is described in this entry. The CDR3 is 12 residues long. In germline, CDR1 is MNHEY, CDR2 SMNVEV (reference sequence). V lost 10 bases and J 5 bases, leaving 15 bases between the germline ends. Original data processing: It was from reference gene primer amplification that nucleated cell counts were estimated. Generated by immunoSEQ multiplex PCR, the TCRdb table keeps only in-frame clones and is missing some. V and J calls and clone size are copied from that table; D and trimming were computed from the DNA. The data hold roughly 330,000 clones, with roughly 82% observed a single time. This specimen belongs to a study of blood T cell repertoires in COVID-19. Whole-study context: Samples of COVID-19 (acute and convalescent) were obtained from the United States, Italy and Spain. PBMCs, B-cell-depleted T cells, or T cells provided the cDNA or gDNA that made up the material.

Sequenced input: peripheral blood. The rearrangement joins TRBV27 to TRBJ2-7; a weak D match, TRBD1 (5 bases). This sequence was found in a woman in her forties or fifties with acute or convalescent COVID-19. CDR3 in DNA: TGTGCCACCAAGGGGATTATAGACGAGCAGTACTTC. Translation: CATKGIIDEQYF.